Sequencing of this TCR beta chain was carried out in a study of Tregs in tolerant kidney transplant recipients. V lost 5 bases, J lost 4 bases, and 12 bases lay in between. Looked up from germline, CDR1 is MNHEY and CDR2 is SVGAGI. The CDR3 runs to 14 residues. Only in-frame clones appear in the TCRdb table, and some are missing; sequencing was by immunoSEQ multiplex PCR. The repertoire holds about 240,000 clones, with 80% to 85% as singletons. The TCR sequence derives from a human donor in good health. The V and J genes are TRBV6-5 and TRBJ1-3, with D perhaps matching TRBD1 (5 bases). The sample taken for sequencing was CD4+ T cells from blood. CDR3 loop: CASSLGGRGNTIYF. The CDR3 DNA sequence: TGTGCCAGCAGTCTCGGGGGACGGGGAAACACCATATATTTT.